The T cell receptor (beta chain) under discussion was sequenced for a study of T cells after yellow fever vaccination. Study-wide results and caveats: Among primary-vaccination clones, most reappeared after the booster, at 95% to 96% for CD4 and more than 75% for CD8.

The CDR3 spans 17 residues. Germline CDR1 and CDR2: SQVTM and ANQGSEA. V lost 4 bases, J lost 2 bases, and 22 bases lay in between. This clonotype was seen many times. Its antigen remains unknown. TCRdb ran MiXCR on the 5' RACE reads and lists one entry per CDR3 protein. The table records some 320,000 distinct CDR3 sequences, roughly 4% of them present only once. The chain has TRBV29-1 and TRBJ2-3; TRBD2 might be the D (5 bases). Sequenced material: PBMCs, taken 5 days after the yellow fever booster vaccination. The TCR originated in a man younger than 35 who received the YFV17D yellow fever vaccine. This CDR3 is CSVAGAAPTVHTDTQYF. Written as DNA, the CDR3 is TGCAGCGTTGCTGGAGCGGCGCCTACCGTCCACACAGATACGCAGTATTTT.